These 21 T cell receptor beta chains came from one sample sequenced in a study of blood T cell repertoires in COVID-19. Libraries were prepared by immunoSEQ multiplex PCR; TCRdb keeps only in-frame clonotypes and omits some of them. The sample lists roughly 380,000 clones, about 91% seen once, with around 1.5% in the top ten. Sequenced input: peripheral blood. Every receptor here comes from a middle-aged woman with COVID-19, enrolled during active disease.

Remarks on this clone: Other DNA sequences of this sample code for an identical CDR3. The V and J genes are TRBV5-1 and TRBJ2-2; tentatively, D is TRBD2 (6 bases). Per germline, CDR1 SGHRS and CDR2 YFSETQ. The ends were cut back, 0 bases at V and 4 bases at J, with 7 bases in the middle. The CDR3 sequence is 14 residues long. The CDR3 here is CASSLAGGTGELFF. CDR3 in DNA: TGCGCCAGCAGCTTGGCCGGGGGCACCGGGGAGCTGTTTTTT.

The chain couples TRBV5-1 to TRBJ1-2, with D perhaps TRBD1 (5 bases). V was trimmed by 3 bases and J by 7 bases, leaving 13 bases between them. Per the germline V gene, CDR1 is SGHRS and CDR2 is YFSETQ. There are 13 residues in the CDR3. CDR3 in DNA: TGCGCCAGCAGCTCCGACAGCTTACGTGGCTACACCTTC. Its translation: CASSSDSLRGYTF.

This chain joins TRBV14 and TRBJ1-1; 7 bases are shared with TRBD1. Germline CDR1 and CDR2: SGHDN and FVKESK. Germline trimming cut 0 bases from V and 3 bases from J; bases unmatched to any gene: 7. The CDR3 length is 16 residues. For the CDR3, the DNA is TGTGCCAGCAGCCAAGATCGAGGGGGCTGGGACACTGAAGCTTTCTTT. It yields the protein CASSQDRGGWDTEAFF.

The chain carries TRBV15 and TRBJ1-1, with a tentative D call TRBD1 (5 bases). Between the trimmed V and J ends, which lost 1 base and 4 bases, there was a span of 10 bases. The CDR3 has 14 amino acids. Germline-derived CDR1 and CDR2 are LNHNV and YYDKDF (reference sequence). CDR3 sequence reads: CATSRVSRATEAFF. Written as DNA, the CDR3 is TGTGCCACCAGCAGAGTCAGCAGGGCCACTGAAGCTTTCTTT.

The J gene is TRBJ2-1, the V gene TRBV11-3; 9 bases map to TRBD2. There are 19 residues in the CDR3. In germline, CDR1 is SGHNT, CDR2 YENEEA. Trimming took 0 bases from V and 0 from J; bases not matched to a gene: 9. The CDR3 nucleotides read TGTGCCAGCAGCTTAGAGTTGCTAGCGGGAAGCAGCTCCTACAATGAGCAGTTCTTC. Amino acids: CASSLELLAGSSSYNEQFF.

J is TRBJ1-1 and V is TRBV5-1; TRBD1 matches 7 bases. After removal of 4 bases from V and 4 bases from J, the junction contained 10 bases not matched to a gene. This CDR3 spans 15 amino acids. Per the germline V gene, CDR1 is SGHRS and CDR2 is YFSETQ. Here the CDR3 reads CASSGWYGTATEAFF. The CDR3 coding sequence is TGCGCCAGCAGCGGATGGTACGGGACAGCCACTGAAGCTTTCTTT.

The chain uses TRBV15 and TRBJ1-4, with D possibly TRBD1 on 6 matching bases. Per germline, CDR1 LNHNV and CDR2 YYDKDF (reference sequence). V was clipped by 2 bases and J by 8 bases, with 15 bases between them. This CDR3 has 15 residues. The CDR3 DNA reads as TGTGCCACCAGCAGAACAGGGATCCCCCAAGAAAAACTGTTTTTT. Translated, it gives CATSRTGIPQEKLFF.

This chain connects TRBV19 to TRBJ1-4, with TRBD1 identical over 8 bases. Germline trimming cut 5 bases from V and 8 bases from J; bases unmatched to any gene: 7. Germline loops: CDR1 LNHDA, CDR2 SQIVND (reference sequence). CDR3 length: 14 residues. The CDR3 here is CASSSGGTREKLFF. DNA of the CDR3: TGTGCCAGTAGTTCAGGGGGCACGAGGGAAAAACTGTTTTTT.

The chain is built from TRBV20-1 and TRBJ2-7; perhaps TRBD1 as D (7 bases). Between the trimmed V and J ends, which lost 7 bases and 6 bases, there was a span of 13 bases. Germline assignment: CDR1 DFQATT and CDR2 SNEGSKA (reference sequence). This CDR3 is built from 11 residues. The CDR3 DNA reads TGCAGTGGCGGGACAGACGTCGAGCAGTACTTC. Amino acid sequence: CSGGTDVEQYF.

The chain has TRBV10-3 and TRBJ2-5; TRBD2 agrees at 12 bases. Germline V CDR1 and CDR2: ENHRY, SYGVKD. The J segment lost 5 bases and the V segment lost 8 bases, leaving 3 bases of the junction unmatched. The CDR3 runs to 13 residues. CDR3 loop: CAIGLAGRETQYF. The CDR3 bases are TGTGCCATCGGACTAGCGGGAAGGGAGACCCAGTACTTC.

V and J are TRBV30 and TRBJ1-1, with D unresolved. The V end was cut by 2 bases, the J end by 11 bases, with 15 bases between. The germline CDR1 and CDR2 sequences are GTSNPN and SVGIG (reference sequence). This CDR3 region has 12 residues. CDR3 nucleotides: TGTGCCTGGAGTCAACCCCAAACGCAGGCTTTCTTT. This translates into CAWSQPQTQAFF.

J is TRBJ1-1 and V is TRBV10-3; 8 bases fit TRBD1. This CDR3 is built from 14 residues. V lost 10 bases, J lost 6 bases, and 13 bases stayed unmatched. The germline gives CDR1 ENHRY, CDR2 SYGVKD. DNA for the CDR3: TGTGCCACAACCCCGGTGACAGGGGAAGCTGAAGCTTTCTTT. It encodes CATTPVTGEAEAFF.

The V gene is TRBV28, the J gene TRBJ1-2; D is possibly TRBD1 (5 bases). The germline gives CDR1 MDHEN, CDR2 SYDVKM. This CDR3 comprises 14 residues. The germline V and J ends were trimmed by 6 bases and 4 bases, with 15 bases remaining between them. The CDR3 reads CASRPTGAGYGYTF. CDR3 in DNA: TGTGCCAGCAGACCCACTGGGGCCGGCTATGGCTACACCTTC.

The chain combines TRBV18 with TRBJ1-3, with a tentative D call TRBD1 (5 bases). Germline V gene sequence: CDR1 KGHSH, CDR2 LQKENI. V gave up 3 bases and J gave up 0 bases, with 18 bases separating them. The CDR3 covers 18 residues. This chain's CDR3 is CASSPAGGILSSGNTIYF. CDR3 sequence (DNA): TGTGCCAGCTCACCTGCGGGGGGGATCCTTAGCTCTGGAAACACCATATATTTT.

V gene TRBV7-2 combines with J gene TRBJ1-2; D possibly corresponds to TRBD1 (5 bases). Germline V CDR1 and CDR2: SGHTA, FQGNSA. Trimming removed 5 bases from V and 8 bases from J, with 21 bases in between. The CDR3 totals 15 residues. In DNA, the CDR3 is TGTGCCAGCAGCCCTTCAGGGATCCGAGTTTCCGGCTACACCTTC. This translates into CASSPSGIRVSGYTF.

The J gene is TRBJ2-2, the V gene TRBV6-5; 10 nucleotides line up with TRBD1. V lost 7 bases to trimming and J lost 7 bases; unmatched junction nucleotides: 6. The CDR3 is made up of 14 amino acids. Germline V gives CDR1 MNHEY, CDR2 SVGAGI. The DNA of the CDR3 is TGTGCCAGCAAAGACAGGGGGCAGGGCGGGGAGCTGTTTTTT. Its translation: CASKDRGQGGELFF.

This clone was observed a single time. The gene calls are TRBV30 and TRBJ2-1; 8 bases align to TRBD1. CDR3 length: 14 residues. V was clipped by 3 bases and J by 9 bases; unmatched bases: 10. Germline CDR1 GTSNPN, CDR2 SVGIG (reference sequence). CDR3 sequence reads: CAWRPDRALGEQFF. For the CDR3, the DNA is TGTGCCTGGAGGCCGGACAGGGCTTTAGGTGAGCAGTTCTTC. Supplemented by reference TRBV30 and TRBJ2-1, the full variable domain reads SQTIHQWPATLVQPVGSPLSLECTVEGTSNPNLYWYRQAAGRGLQLLFYSVGIGQISSEVPQNLSASRPQDRQFILSSKKLLLSDSGFYLCAWRPDRALGEQFFGPGTRLTVL.

This clone was counted once. The rearrangement joins TRBV2 to TRBJ1-2, with 8 bases matching TRBD1. The CDR3 has 15 residues. Germline V gene lookup returns CDR1 SNHLY and CDR2 FYNNEI. With 6 bases clipped from V and 8 bases from J, the junction kept 14 bases outside the gene matches. The CDR3 is CASSLEGQGAEGYTF. CDR3 coding DNA: TGTGCCAGCAGCTTGGAAGGTCAGGGGGCCGAGGGCTACACCTTC.

This clone came up once. This rearrangement joins TRBV15 to TRBJ1-5, with 10 bases matching TRBD1. Germline V lookup: CDR1 LNHNV, CDR2 YYDKDF (reference sequence). The CDR3 consists of 17 residues. The V and J ends lost 1 base and 4 bases, in that order; junction bases with no gene match: 7. CDR3 nucleotides: TGTGCCACCAGCAGAGTCTTAAGGGACAGGGGTAATCAGCCCCAGCATTTT. Translated: CATSRVLRDRGNQPQHF. The variable domain in full, with the rest retrieved from reference TRBV15 and TRBJ1-5, is DAMVIQNPRYQVTQFGKPVTLSCSQTLNHNVMYWYQQKSSQAPKLLFHYYDKDFNNEADTPDNFQSRRPNTSFCFLDIRSPGLGDTAMYLCATSRVLRDRGNQPQHFGDGTRLSIL.

CDR3 nucleotides: TGTGCCAGCAGTTTAGTTCAGGGGGCTGGCAATCAGCCCCAGCATTTT. It yields the protein CASSLVQGAGNQPQHF. The J gene is TRBJ1-5, the V gene TRBV28, with 8 bases fitting TRBD1. Germline lookup yields CDR1 MDHEN and CDR2 SYDVKM. Unmatched junction bases numbered 5, after V lost 2 bases and J lost 2 bases. The CDR3 totals 16 residues.

V and J are TRBV5-4 and TRBJ2-7, with TRBD1 matching 11 bases. CDR3 length: 14 residues. Germline CDR1 and CDR2: SGHNT and YYREEE (reference sequence). The ends lost 4 bases at V and 5 bases at J; junction bases unmatched: 5. CDR3 sequence reads: CASSPGQGVNEQYF. CDR3 coding DNA: TGTGCCAGCAGCCCGGGACAGGGGGTCAACGAGCAGTACTTC.